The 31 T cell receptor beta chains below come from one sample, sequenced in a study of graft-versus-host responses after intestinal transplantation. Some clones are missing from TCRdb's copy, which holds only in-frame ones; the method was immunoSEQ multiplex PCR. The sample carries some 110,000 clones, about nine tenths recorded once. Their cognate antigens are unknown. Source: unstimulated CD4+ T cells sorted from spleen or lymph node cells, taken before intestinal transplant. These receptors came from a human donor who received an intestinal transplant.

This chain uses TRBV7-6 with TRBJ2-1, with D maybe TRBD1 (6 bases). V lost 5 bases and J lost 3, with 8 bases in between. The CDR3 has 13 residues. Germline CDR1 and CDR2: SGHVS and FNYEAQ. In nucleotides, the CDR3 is TGTGCCAGCAGCCCAGGGGTCTACAATGAGCAGTTCTTC. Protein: CASSPGVYNEQFF.

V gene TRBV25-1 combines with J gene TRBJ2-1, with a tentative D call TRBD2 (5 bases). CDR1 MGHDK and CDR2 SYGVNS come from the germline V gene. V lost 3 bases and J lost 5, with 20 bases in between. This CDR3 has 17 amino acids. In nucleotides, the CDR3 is TGTGCCAGCAGTGAGGCAGGACTCGGCAGGACGGACAATGAGCAGTTCTTC. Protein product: CASSEAGLGRTDNEQFF.

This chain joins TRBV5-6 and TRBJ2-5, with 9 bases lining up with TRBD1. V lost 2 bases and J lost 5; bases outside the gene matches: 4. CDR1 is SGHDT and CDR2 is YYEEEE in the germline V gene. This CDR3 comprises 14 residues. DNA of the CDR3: TGTGCCAGCAGCTTTGGACAGGGGTCCGAGACCCAGTACTTC. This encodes CASSFGQGSETQYF.

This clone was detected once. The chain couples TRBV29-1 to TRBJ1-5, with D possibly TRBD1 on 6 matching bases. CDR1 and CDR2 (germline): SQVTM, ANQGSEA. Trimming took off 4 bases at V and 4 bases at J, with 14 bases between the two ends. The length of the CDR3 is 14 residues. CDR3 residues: CSVAVDSSNQPQHF. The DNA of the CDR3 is TGCAGCGTTGCAGTGGACAGTAGTAATCAGCCCCAGCATTTT.

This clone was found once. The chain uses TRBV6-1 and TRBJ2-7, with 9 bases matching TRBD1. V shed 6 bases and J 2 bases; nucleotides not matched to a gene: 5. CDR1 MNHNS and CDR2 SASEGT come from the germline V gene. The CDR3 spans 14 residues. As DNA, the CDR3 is TGTGCCAGCAGGGACAGGGGTCTTACCTACGAGCAGTACTTC. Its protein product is CASRDRGLTYEQYF.

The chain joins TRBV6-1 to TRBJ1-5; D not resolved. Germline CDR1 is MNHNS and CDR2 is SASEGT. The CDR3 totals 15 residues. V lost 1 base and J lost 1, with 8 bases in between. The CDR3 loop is CASSEGGRSNQPQHF. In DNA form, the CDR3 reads TGTGCCAGCAGTGAAGGAGGGAGGAGCAATCAGCCCCAGCATTTT.

CDR3 sequence (DNA): TGTGCCAGCAGCGCAGGACTGCCGGGGTCCTACGAGCAGTACTTC. It yields the protein CASSAGLPGSYEQYF. This chain uses TRBV9 with TRBJ2-7; weak D call: TRBD2 (5 bases). V was trimmed by 3 bases and J by 1 base, leaving 14 bases between them. The CDR3 is made up of 15 amino acids. Germline V gene lookup returns CDR1 SGDLS and CDR2 YYNGEE. Supplemented by reference TRBV9 and TRBJ2-7, the full variable domain reads DSGVTQTPKHLITATGQRVTLRCSPRSGDLSVYWYQQSLDQGLQFLIQYYNGEERAKGNILERFSAQQFPDLHSELNLSSLELGDSALYFCASSAGLPGSYEQYFGPGTRLTVT.

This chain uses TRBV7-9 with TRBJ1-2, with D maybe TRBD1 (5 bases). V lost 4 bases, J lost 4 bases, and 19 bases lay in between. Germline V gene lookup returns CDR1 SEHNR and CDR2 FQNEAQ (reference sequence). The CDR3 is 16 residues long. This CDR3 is CASSSPPGEGSYGYTF. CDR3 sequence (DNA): TGTGCCAGCAGCTCGCCGCCCGGGGAGGGGTCCTATGGCTACACCTTC.

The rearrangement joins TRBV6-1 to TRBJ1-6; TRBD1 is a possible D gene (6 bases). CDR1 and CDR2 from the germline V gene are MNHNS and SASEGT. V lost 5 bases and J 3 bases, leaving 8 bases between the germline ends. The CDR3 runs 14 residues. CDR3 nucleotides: TGTGCCAGCAGTCAGGGGTTCTATAATTCACCCCTCCACTTT. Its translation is CASSQGFYNSPLHF.

DNA of the CDR3: TGTGCCAGCAGCGCTTACGGTATTGAGCAGTTCTTC. Translated, it gives CASSAYGIEQFF. V is TRBV9 and J is TRBJ2-1; D not resolved. The V end lost 3 bases, the J end lost 9 bases, and 10 bases lay between the germline ends. The CDR3 runs to 12 residues. The germline V gene has CDR1 SGDLS and CDR2 YYNGEE.

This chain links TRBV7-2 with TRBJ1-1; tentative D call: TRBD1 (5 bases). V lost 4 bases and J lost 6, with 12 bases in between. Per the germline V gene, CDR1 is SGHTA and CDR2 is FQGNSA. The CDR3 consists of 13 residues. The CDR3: CASSSRVEAEAFF. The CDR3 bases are TGTGCCAGCAGCTCCAGGGTAGAGGCTGAAGCTTTCTTT.

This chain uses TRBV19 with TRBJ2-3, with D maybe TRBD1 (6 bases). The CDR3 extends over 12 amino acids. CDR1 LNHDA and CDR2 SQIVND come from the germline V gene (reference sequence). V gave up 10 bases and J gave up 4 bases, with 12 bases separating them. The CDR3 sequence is CATTGYADTQYF. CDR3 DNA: TGTGCCACCACAGGGTACGCAGATACGCAGTATTTT.

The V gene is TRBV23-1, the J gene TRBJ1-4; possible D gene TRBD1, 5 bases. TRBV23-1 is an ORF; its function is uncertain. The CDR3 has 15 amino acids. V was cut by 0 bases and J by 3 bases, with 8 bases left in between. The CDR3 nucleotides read TGCGCCAGCAGTCAATCTCAGGGCCCTAATGAAAAACTGTTTTTT. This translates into CASSQSQGPNEKLFF.

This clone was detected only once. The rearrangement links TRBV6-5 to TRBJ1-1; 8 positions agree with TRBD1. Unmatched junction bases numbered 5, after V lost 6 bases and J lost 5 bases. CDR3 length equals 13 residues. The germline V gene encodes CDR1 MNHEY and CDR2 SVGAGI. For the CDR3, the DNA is TGTGCCAGCAGCCTTACAGGGGGAACTGAAGCTTTCTTT. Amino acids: CASSLTGGTEAFF.

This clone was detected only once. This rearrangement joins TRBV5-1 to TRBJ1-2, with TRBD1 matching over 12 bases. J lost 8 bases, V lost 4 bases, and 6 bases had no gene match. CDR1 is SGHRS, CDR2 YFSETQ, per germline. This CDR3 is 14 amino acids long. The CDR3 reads CASSPGQGARGYTF. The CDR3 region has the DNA TGCGCCAGCAGCCCGGGACAGGGGGCTCGCGGCTACACCTTC.

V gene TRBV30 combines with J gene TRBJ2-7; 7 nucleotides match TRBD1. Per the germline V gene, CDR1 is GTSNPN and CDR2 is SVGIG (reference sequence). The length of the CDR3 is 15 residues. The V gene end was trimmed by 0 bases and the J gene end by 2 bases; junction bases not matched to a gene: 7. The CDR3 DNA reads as TGTGCCTGGAGTGTACTGGGGCAGGGGGCCTACGAGCAGTACTTC. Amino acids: CAWSVLGQGAYEQYF.

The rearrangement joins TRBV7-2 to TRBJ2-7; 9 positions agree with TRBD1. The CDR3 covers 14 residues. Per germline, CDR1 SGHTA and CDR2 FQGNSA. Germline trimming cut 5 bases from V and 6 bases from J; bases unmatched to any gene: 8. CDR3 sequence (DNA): TGTGCCAGCAGCCCCCGGACAGGGGATCCCGAGCAGTACTTC. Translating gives CASSPRTGDPEQYF.

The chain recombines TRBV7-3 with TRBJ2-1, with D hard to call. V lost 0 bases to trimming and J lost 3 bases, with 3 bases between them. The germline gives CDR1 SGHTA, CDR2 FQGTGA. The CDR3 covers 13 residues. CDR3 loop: CASSLTSYNEQFF. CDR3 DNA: TGTGCCAGCAGCTTAACTAGCTACAATGAGCAGTTCTTC.

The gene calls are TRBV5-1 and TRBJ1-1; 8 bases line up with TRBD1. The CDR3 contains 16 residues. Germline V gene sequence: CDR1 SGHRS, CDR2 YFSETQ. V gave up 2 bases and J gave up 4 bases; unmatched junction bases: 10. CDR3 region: CASSFGTGGLGTEAFF. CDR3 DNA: TGCGCCAGCAGCTTTGGGACAGGAGGCTTGGGCACTGAAGCTTTCTTT. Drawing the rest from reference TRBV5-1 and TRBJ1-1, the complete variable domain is KAGVTQTPRYLIKTRGQQVTLSCSPISGHRSVSWYQQTPGQGLQFLFEYFSETQRNKGNFPGRFSGRQFSNSRSEMNVSTLELGDSALYLCASSFGTGGLGTEAFFGQGTRLTVV.

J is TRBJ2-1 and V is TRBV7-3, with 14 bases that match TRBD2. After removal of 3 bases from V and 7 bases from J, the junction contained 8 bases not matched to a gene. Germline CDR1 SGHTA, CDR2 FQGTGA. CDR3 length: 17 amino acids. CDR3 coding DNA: TGTGCCAGCAGCTTGAGACCCGGGACTAGCGGGAGTAATGAGCAGTTCTTC. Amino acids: CASSLRPGTSGSNEQFF.

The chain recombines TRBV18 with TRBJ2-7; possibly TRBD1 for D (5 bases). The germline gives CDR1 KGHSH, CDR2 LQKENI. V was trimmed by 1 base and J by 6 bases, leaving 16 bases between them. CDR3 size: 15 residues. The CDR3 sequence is CASSPLRQFKREQYF. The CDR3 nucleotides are TGTGCCAGCTCACCACTTCGACAGTTCAAACGCGAGCAGTACTTC.

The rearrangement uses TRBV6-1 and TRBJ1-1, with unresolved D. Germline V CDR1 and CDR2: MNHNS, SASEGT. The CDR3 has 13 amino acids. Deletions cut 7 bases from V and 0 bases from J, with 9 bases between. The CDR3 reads CASIWQMNTEAFF. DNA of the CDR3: TGTGCCAGCATATGGCAGATGAACACTGAAGCTTTCTTT.

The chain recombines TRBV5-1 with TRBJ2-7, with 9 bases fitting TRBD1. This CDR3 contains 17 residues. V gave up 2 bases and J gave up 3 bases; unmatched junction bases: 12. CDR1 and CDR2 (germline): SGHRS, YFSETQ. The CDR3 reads CASSLSWPGQGFYEQYF. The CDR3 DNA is TGCGCCAGCAGCTTATCCTGGCCGGGACAGGGTTTCTACGAGCAGTACTTC.

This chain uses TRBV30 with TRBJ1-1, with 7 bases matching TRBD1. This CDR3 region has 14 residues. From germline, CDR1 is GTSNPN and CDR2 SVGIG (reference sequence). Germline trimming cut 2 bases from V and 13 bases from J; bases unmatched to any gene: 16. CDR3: CAWSSRDSSLGVFF. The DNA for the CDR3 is TGTGCCTGGAGTTCCCGGGACAGTTCCCTTGGGGTTTTCTTT. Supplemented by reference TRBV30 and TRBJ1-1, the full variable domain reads SQTIHQWPATLVQPVGSPLSLECTVEGTSNPNLYWYRQAAGRGLQLLFYSVGIGQISSEVPQNLSASRPQDRQFILSSKKLLLSDSGFYLCAWSSRDSSLGVFFGQGTRLTVV.

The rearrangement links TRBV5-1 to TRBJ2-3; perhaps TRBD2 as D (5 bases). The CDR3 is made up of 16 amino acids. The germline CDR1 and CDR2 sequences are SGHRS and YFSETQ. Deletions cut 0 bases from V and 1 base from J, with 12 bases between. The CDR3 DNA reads TGCGCCAGCAGCTTGGTTGTGGGAGTCGGCACAGATACGCAGTATTTT. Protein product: CASSLVVGVGTDTQYF.

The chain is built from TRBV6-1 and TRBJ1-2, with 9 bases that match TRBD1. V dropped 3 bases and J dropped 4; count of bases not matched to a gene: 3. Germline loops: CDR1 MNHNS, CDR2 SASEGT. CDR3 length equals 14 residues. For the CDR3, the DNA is TGTGCCAGCAGTGAGACAGGGGGGGCCTATGGCTACACCTTC. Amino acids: CASSETGGAYGYTF.

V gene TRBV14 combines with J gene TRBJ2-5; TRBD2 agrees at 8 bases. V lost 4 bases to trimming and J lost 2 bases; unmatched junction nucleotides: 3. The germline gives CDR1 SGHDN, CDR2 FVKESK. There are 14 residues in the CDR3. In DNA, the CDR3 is TGTGCCAGCAGCCTCCAGCGGGGGCAAGAGACCCAGTACTTC. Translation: CASSLQRGQETQYF.

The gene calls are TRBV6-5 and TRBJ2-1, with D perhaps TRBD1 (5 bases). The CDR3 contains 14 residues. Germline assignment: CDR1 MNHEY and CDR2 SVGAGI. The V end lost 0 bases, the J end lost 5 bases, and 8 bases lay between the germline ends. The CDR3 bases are TGTGCCAGCAGTTACTCGATAGGGGACAATGAGCAGTTCTTC. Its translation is CASSYSIGDNEQFF.

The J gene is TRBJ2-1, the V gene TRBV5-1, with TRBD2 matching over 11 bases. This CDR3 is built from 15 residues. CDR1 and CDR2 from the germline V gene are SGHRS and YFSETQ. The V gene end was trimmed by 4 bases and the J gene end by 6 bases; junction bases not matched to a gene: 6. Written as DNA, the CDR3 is TGCGCCAGCAGCGTCGGACTAGCGGGTGGCAATGAGCAGTTCTTC. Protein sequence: CASSVGLAGGNEQFF.

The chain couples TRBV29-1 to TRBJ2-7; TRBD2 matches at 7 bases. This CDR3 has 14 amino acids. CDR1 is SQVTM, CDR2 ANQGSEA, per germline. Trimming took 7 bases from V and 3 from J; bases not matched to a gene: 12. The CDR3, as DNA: TGCAGCGCTAATCGGGGGGAGGGTGGCTACGAGCAGTACTTC. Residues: CSANRGEGGYEQYF.

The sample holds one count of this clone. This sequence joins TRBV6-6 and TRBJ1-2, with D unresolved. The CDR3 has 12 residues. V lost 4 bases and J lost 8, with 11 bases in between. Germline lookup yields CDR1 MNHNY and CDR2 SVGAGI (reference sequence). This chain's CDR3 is CASSLRLVGYTF. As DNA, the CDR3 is TGTGCCAGCAGTTTAAGACTGGTCGGCTACACCTTC.